Listed below are T cell receptor beta chains from one sample, sequenced in a study of CD8 T cells in Susac syndrome. One entry per CDR3 protein results from TCRdb running MiXCR on the immunoSEQ multiplex PCR reads. This table holds around 200,000 distinct CDR3 sequences, 95% found once. The specimen was CD8+ T cells from PBMCs. The receptors shown here come from a human donor with Susac syndrome. CDR3s include the opening cysteine and the closing phenylalanine or tryptophan. D genes are given only for firm matches. The size entry is marked missing in some rows and otherwise reads once, few, many or a size class.

D gene	V gene	J gene	clone size	CDR3 DNA	CDR3 protein
-	TRBV9	TRBJ2-1	once	TGTGCCAGCAGCGCCCTACACGCCAGGGGGGCTATTCTGTTCTTC	CASSALHARGAILFF
-	TRBV6-5	TRBJ1-1	-	TGTGCCAGCAGTAGGCCCTACGGGGAAAAAGCTTTCTTT	CASSRPYGEKAFF
-	TRBV6-2/TRBV6-3	TRBJ2-5	-	TGTGCCAGCAGTTACGGGCGGGATTGGTACCAAGAGACCCAGTACTTC	CASSYGRDWYQETQYF
TRBD2	TRBV27	TRBJ2-7	-	TGTGCCAGCTCGACACTAGCGGGAGTGAAGCAGTACTTC	CASSTLAGVKQYF
-	TRBV3-1	TRBJ2-7	-	TGTGCCAGCAGCCAAGATCCCGGGACGGTCTACGAGCAGTACTTC	CASSQDPGTVYEQYF
-	TRBV11-2	TRBJ2-6	-	TGTGCCAGCAGCTTAGGATACCTTAAAGTATCTGGGGCCAACGTCCTGACTTTC	CASSLGYLKVSGANVLTF
-	TRBV9	TRBJ1-2	-	TGTGCCAGCAGCGTAGGGTCAGAGCCTAACTATGGCTACACCTTC	CASSVGSEPNYGYTF
-	TRBV5-1	TRBJ2-7	-	TGCGCCAGCAGCCTGGGGCTATCCGAGCAGTACTTC	CASSLGLSEQYF
TRBD1	TRBV27	TRBJ2-3	-	TGTGCCAGCAGCCCGGACAGGGGGCCAGATACGCAGTATTTT	CASSPDRGPDTQYF
-	TRBV9	TRBJ2-1	-	TGTGCCAGCAGCGTAGGTGGAGGGTGGTGGAATGAGCAGTTCTTC	CASSVGGGWWNEQFF
TRBD1	TRBV2	TRBJ2-4	-	TGTGCCAGCAGTGAACCTACAGGGGTTGACATTCAGTACTTC	CASSEPTGVDIQYF